The 4 T cell receptor beta chains reported below all come from one sample, sequenced in a study of patients and donors after allogeneic stem cell transplantation. TCRdb re-called the RT-PCR reads with MiXCR, one entry per CDR3 protein. The data hold roughly 190,000 distinct CDR3 sequences, with 35% to 50% observed a single time. Sequencing was done on a sample of blood, either unsorted or a sorted T cell fraction (not recorded which). The origin of the receptors is a human donor who was either an allogeneic HSCT recipient or a stem cell or donor lymphocyte infusion donor (not recorded which). It is not recorded whose cells these are; they may come from a transplant donor.

This clonotype turned up a few times. CDR3 protein: CASSFGPGAQPQHF. The CDR3, as DNA: TGTGCCAGCAGCTTTGGTCCGGGGGCTCAGCCCCAGCATTTT. The chain carries TRBV7-2 and TRBJ1-5; D perhaps matches TRBD1 (6 bases). The CDR3 loop spans 14 amino acids. Trimming pared 3 bases from V and 6 bases from J, leaving 12 bases between. Germline lookup yields CDR1 SGHTA and CDR2 FQGNSA. Full variable domain (missing parts from reference TRBV7-2 and TRBJ1-5): GAGVSQSPSNKVTEKGKDVELRCDPISGHTALYWYRQSLGQGLEFLIYFQGNSAPDKSGLPSDRFSAERTGGSVSTLTIQRTQQEDSAVYLCASSFGPGAQPQHFGDGTRLSIL.

This clonotype is medium-sized within its sample. The genes are TRBV27 and TRBJ2-1, with D unresolved. The CDR3 has 12 amino acids. Germline V gene sequence: CDR1 MNHEY, CDR2 SMNVEV (reference sequence). V was shortened by 3 bases and J by 7 bases, with 7 bases between the two germline ends. CDR3 sequence (DNA): TGTGCCAGCAGTTTGATCGGGAATGAGCAGTTCTTC. This translates into CASSLIGNEQFF.

The V and J genes are TRBV4-1 and TRBJ2-2; 10 bases fit TRBD2. Trimming removed 3 bases from V and 8 bases from J; junction bases left unmatched: 0. From germline, CDR1 is MGHRA and CDR2 YSYEKL. This CDR3 is 13 amino acids long. As DNA, the CDR3 is TGCGCCAGCAGCCAGGGACTAGCGGGGGAGCTGTTTTTT. It yields the protein CASSQGLAGELFF.

The V gene is TRBV15, the J gene TRBJ2-7; possibly TRBD1 for D (5 bases). V lost 0 bases and J lost 7, with 16 bases in between. The germline gives CDR1 LNHNV, CDR2 YYDKDF (reference sequence). The CDR3 sequence is 15 residues long. The DNA of the CDR3 is TGTGCCACCAGCAGAGATCAGGGCCTGCCAGCGGAGCAGTACTTC. Amino acids: CATSRDQGLPAEQYF.